This is a list of T cell receptor beta chains from one sample in a study of cytomegalovirus exposure and HLA in healthy donors. The assay was immunoSEQ multiplex PCR, and TCRdb's table has in-frame clones only and misses some. The repertoire holds about 65,000 clones, almost 80% seen once, with roughly 3.1% in the top ten. The specimen was PBMCs. The receptors here all came from a girl aged 10-17 years in good health and CMV-seropositive. Both conserved end residues are part of each CDR3. The D gene is left open where the match is weak. Size values are once, few and many counts, or a class for expanded clones, and some rows have none.

>TRBJ2-1|TRBV7-6|TRBD2|-
TGTGCCAGCAGCCCGTCCCGCGCGGGGGGCCTTAGCGAGCAGTTCTTC
CASSPSRAGGLSEQFF
>TRBJ1-4|TRBV6-1|-|few
TGTGCCAGCCGAAAAGGAGGACTAGATGAAAAACTGTTTTTT
CASRKGGLDEKLFF
>TRBJ2-7|TRBV4-1|TRBD1|-
TGCGCCAGCAGCCAAGAGGGGCTCGCGGCAGGGGGTTTATACGAGCAGTACTTC
CASSQEGLAAGGLYEQYF
>TRBJ1-4|TRBV29-1|-|-
TGCAGCGTTGGACAGAGTAATGAAAAACTGTTTTTT
CSVGQSNEKLFF
>TRBJ2-5|TRBV4-1|-|once
TGCGCCAGCAGCCACCGCCGAGGACACCCTCAAGAGACCCAGTACTTC
CASSHRRGHPQETQYF
>TRBJ1-1|TRBV21-1|-|-
TGTGCCAGCAGCGAATCCCGGACAGGGATGAACACTGAAGCTTTCTTT
CASSESRTGMNTEAFF
>TRBJ2-7|TRBV13|-|-
TGTGCCAGCAGCCCGCGACTCTTCTACGAGCAGTACTTC
CASSPRLFYEQYF
>TRBJ2-1|TRBV30|-|-
TGTGCCTGGGGACAGTACTACAATGAGCAGTTCTTC
CAWGQYYNEQFF
>TRBJ2-3|TRBV6-4|TRBD1|-
TGTGCCAGCAGCCGAGACAGGGACACAGATACGCAGTATTTT
CASSRDRDTDTQYF
>TRBJ2-1|TRBV9|TRBD2|-
TGTGCCAGCAGCGTAGCGCGGGCTAGCGGGCTTTACAATGAGCAGTTCTTC
CASSVARASGLYNEQFF
>TRBJ2-5|TRBV4-1|TRBD2|-
TGCGCCAGCAGCCTCCGGACTAGCGGGGGGGAGGCAGAGACCCAGTACTTC
CASSLRTSGGEAETQYF
>TRBJ1-1|TRBV5-1|TRBD1|-
TGCGCCAGCAGCTTGACAGGGGTTGAAGCTTTCTTT
CASSLTGVEAFF
>TRBJ2-2|TRBV7-8|-|-
TGTGCCAGCAGCCAGGACAGGAACACCGGGGAGCTGTTTTTT
CASSQDRNTGELFF
>TRBJ2-1|TRBV28|TRBD1|-
TGTGCCAGCAGTTGGACAGGGGTAGACGGGCAGTTCTTC
CASSWTGVDGQFF
>TRBJ2-7|TRBV30|-|-
TGTGCCTGGAGTGTACTCGAGGATTTTTATTACGAGCAGTACTTC
CAWSVLEDFYYEQYF
>TRBJ2-7|TRBV5-1|-|-
TGCGCCAGCAGCCCCGGGTACGAGCAGTACTTC
CASSPGYEQYF
>TRBJ1-5|TRBV5-6|-|-
TGTGCCAGCAGCTCCCGAATTGGACGTTTCTTCAGGGGTCAGCCCCAGCATTTT
CASSSRIGRFFRGQPQHF
>TRBJ1-1|TRBV15|-|-
TGTGCCACTAAGCAGGGGCCAGGATGGAACACTGAAGCTTTCTTT
CATKQGPGWNTEAFF
>TRBJ2-3|TRBV12-5|TRBD2|-
TGTGCTAGTGGTTTGCACCCCAGCCCTAGCGGGGGCTCGTACACAGATACGCAGTATTTT
CASGLHPSPSGGSYTDTQYF
>TRBJ1-2|TRBV28|-|once
TGTGCCAGCAGTTTAGGCCAGTCCTATGGCTACACCTTC
CASSLGQSYGYTF
>TRBJ1-2|TRBV6-1|TRBD1|-
TGTGCCAGCAGAGGGACAGCCTATGGCTACACCTTC
CASRGTAYGYTF
>TRBJ2-7|TRBV27|-|-
TGTGCCACCAGGGGATTGCGGGGCCCAGGCGAGCAGTACTTC
CATRGLRGPGEQYF
>TRBJ2-4|TRBV6-1|-|once
TGTGCCAGCAGTGGAGGGCTGGAGGGGGCTTCGAACATTCAGTACTTC
CASSGGLEGASNIQYF
>TRBJ2-1|TRBV14|TRBD2|-
TGTGCCAGCAGTCAAGGACTAGCGGGTTACAATGAGCAGTTCTTC
CASSQGLAGYNEQFF
>TRBJ1-5|TRBV30|TRBD1|-
TGTGCCTGGGGCGGATTGGACAGGGATGGAAATCAGCCCCAGCATTTT
CAWGGLDRDGNQPQHF
>TRBJ1-2|TRBV11-2|-|-
TGTGCCAGCAGCTTAGAGGGGCTGGGCGGCTACACCTTC
CASSLEGLGGYTF
>TRBJ1-2|TRBV6-5|TRBD1|once
TGTGCCAGCAGTTACTCCCTTACAGGGGGTGGAGGCTACACCTTC
CASSYSLTGGGGYTF
>TRBJ2-1|TRBV7-8|TRBD1|-
TGTGCCAGCAGCTCCCAGACAGGGGGCGCCTACAATGAGCAGTTCTTC
CASSSQTGGAYNEQFF
>TRBJ2-7|TRBV5-4|TRBD2|-
TGTGCCAGCAGCTCTCCGACTAGCGGGGGAACTCGTGCCTACGAGCAGTACTTC
CASSSPTSGGTRAYEQYF
>TRBJ2-1|TRBV5-4|TRBD1|-
TGTGCCAGCAGCTCACCCCCTACCCCAGGGGGCCACAATGAGCAGTTCTTC
CASSSPPTPGGHNEQFF
>TRBJ1-1|TRBV18|TRBD1|once
TGTGCCAGCTCACGTGGGGACAGGGCTAACACTGAAGCTTTCTTT
CASSRGDRANTEAFF
>TRBJ1-1|TRBV30|-|once
TGTGCCATAGAGGCAGAGAGACGGAACACTGAAGCTTTCTTT
CAIEAERRNTEAFF
>TRBJ2-1|TRBV5-4|-|few
TGTGCCAGCAGCTTAGGGCGGGACAGCAGGATTTACAATGAGCAGTTCTTC
CASSLGRDSRIYNEQFF
>TRBJ2-2|TRBV11-2|TRBD2|-
TGTGCCAGCAGCGCCAGTACTAGCGGGAGGAACACCGGGGAGCTGTTTTTT
CASSASTSGRNTGELFF
>TRBJ2-5|TRBV5-1|TRBD1|-
TGCGCCAGCCGGGACAGCGTACAAGAGACCCAGTACTTC
CASRDSVQETQYF
>TRBJ2-7|TRBV4-3|-|-
TGCGCCAGCAGCCAAGAACGGGCAGGGGTGTACGAGCAGTACTTC
CASSQERAGVYEQYF
>TRBJ2-2|TRBV4-1|TRBD1|-
TGCGCCAGCAGCCAAGATTGGGGACAGGCGAACACCGGGGAGCTGTTTTTT
CASSQDWGQANTGELFF
>TRBJ1-3|TRBV5-1|TRBD1|few
TGCGCCAGCAGCTCAACCGGGACAGACGACACCATATATTTT
CASSSTGTDDTIYF
>TRBJ1-2|TRBV4-1|TRBD1|-
TGCGCCAGCAGCGACCCGGGACAGGGAAACTATGGCTACACCTTC
CASSDPGQGNYGYTF
>TRBJ2-3|TRBV11-2|-|-
TGTGCCAGCAGCCCCTTAGGGGCAGATACGCAGTATTTT
CASSPLGADTQYF